This T cell receptor beta chain was recovered during a study of shared clonotypes between healthy human individuals. Study-level findings and limits: Rarefaction indicated that sorted-subset sequencing remained incomplete although depth was large.

The method was immunoSEQ multiplex PCR; TCRdb's version includes in-frame clones alone and lacks a portion of them. Found here are around 2,000,000 clones, just over 90% of them singletons; the top ten hold about 1.5%. Germline CDR1 is MNHEY and CDR2 is SMNVEV (reference sequence). The CDR3 extends over 16 amino acids. V lost 2 bases, J lost 7 bases, and 18 bases lay in between. About this clone: The antigen is not known.

Positive CCR7 selection of CD45RO-negative cells yielded the naive CD8 cells, and terminally differentiated effector memory CD45RA+ cells were excluded. The chain carries TRBV27 and TRBJ1-5; possible D gene TRBD1, 5 bases. The sequence was collected from a man between 18 and 29 years old in good health. Some clones in this sample may be carry-over from other donors' samples. Sequencing used naive CD8+ T cells from PBMCs. CDR3 in amino acids: CASSLGAGSGSQPQHF. The CDR3 DNA is TGTGCCAGCAGTTTAGGGGCAGGGTCAGGCTCGCAGCCCCAGCATTTT.